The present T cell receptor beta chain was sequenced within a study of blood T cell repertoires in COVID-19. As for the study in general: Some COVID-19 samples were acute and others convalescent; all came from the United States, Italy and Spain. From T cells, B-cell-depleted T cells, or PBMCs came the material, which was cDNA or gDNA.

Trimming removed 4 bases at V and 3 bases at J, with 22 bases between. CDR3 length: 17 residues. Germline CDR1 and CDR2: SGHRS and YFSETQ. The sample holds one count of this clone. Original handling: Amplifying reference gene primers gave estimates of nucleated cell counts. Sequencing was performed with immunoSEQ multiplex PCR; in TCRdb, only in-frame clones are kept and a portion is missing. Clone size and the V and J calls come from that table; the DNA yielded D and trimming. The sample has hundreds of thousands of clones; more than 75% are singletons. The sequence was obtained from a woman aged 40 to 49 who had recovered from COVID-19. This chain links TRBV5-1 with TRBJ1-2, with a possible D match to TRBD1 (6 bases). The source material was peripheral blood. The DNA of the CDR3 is TGCGCCAGCAGCAACGCTTATCTAACAGGGACGTACTATGGCTACACCTTC. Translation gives CASSNAYLTGTYYGYTF.